Listed here is a single TCR beta chain. In building TCR beta libraries, iRepertoire HTBI primers were used together with Arm-PCR of CDR3 regions. TCRdb fed the multiplex PCR reads into MiXCR, producing one record per CDR3 protein. There are roughly 700,000 distinct CDR3 sequences in the sample; around 30% occur only once, and roughly 40% lies in the top ten. This CDR3 has 18 amino acids. Germline V gives CDR1 LGHDT, CDR2 YNNKEL (reference sequence). V was cut by 0 bases and J by 2 bases, with 19 bases left in between. Time point meaning: persistent/refractory GD, antithyroid drugs over 5 years with positive TRAb. There was RNA extracted from PBMCs, and the TCR library was made from it. The entry originates in a study of regulatory T cells in long-lasting Graves disease.

This sequence joins TRBV3-1 and TRBJ2-5; no firm D call. The specimen comprised peripheral blood mononuclear cells (PBMCs), sampled when the disease was refractory, from a patient treated with antithyroid drugs. The source of this sequence is a female donor with Graves disease. CDR3 region: CASSQDWMGFQLQETQYF. In nucleotides, the CDR3 is TGTGCCAGCAGCCAAGATTGGATGGGCTTCCAGCTTCAAGAGACCCAGTACTTC.